The 27 T cell receptor beta chains in this list originate from one sample, sequenced in a study of cytomegalovirus exposure and HLA in healthy donors. The PCR ran on 60 Vbeta and 13 Jbeta primers. Assay: immunoSEQ multiplex PCR; the TCRdb copy retains only in-frame clones and omits some. The table has roughly 130,000 clones, approximately 80% seen once. Sequencing used PBMCs. Receptor source: a woman under 30 in good health and CMV-seropositive.

The genes are TRBV5-5 and TRBJ2-1; D is perhaps TRBD1 (7 bases). There are 14 residues in the CDR3. Deletions cut 0 bases from V and 8 bases from J, with 12 bases between. The germline gives CDR1 SGHKS, CDR2 YYEKEE (reference sequence). The CDR3 nucleotides read TGTGCCAGCAGCTTGGTTCCAGGGGGGCATGAGCAGTTCTTC. As protein: CASSLVPGGHEQFF.

This chain links TRBV7-8 with TRBJ2-2; 9 bases fit TRBD2. CDR1 is SGHVS, CDR2 FQNEAQ, per germline. V shed 5 bases, J shed 4 bases, and the junction held 8 bases outside the gene matches. This CDR3 has 16 amino acids. CDR3 nucleotide sequence: TGTGCCAGCAGCCCGAGACTAGCGGATCTCACCGGGGAGCTGTTTTTT. This gives the protein CASSPRLADLTGELFF.

The J gene is TRBJ2-3, the V gene TRBV5-1; 14 nucleotides align to TRBD2. This CDR3 is 20 amino acids long. Germline-derived CDR1 and CDR2 are SGHRS and YFSETQ. V was clipped by 4 bases and J by 4 bases; unmatched bases: 17. The CDR3 DNA is TGCGCCAGCAGCCCCGGCCCGGGACTAGCGGGGGAACATCGGGCAGATACGCAGTATTTT. Translated: CASSPGPGLAGEHRADTQYF.

The chain has TRBV21-1 and TRBJ1-2; TRBD1 is taken as the D call from the table, unchecked against the DNA. TRBV21-1 is tagged as a pseudogene. The CDR3 has 15 amino acids. CDR3 nucleotide sequence: TGTGCCAGCAGCACAAAAAGAGCAACAGGCTATGGCTACACCTTC. Translating gives CASSTKRATGYGYTF.

The CDR3 loop is CASNPGLGEKLFF. Here the CDR3 DNA reads TGTGCCAGTAATCCAGGGTTAGGAGAAAAACTGTTTTTT. V is TRBV19 and J is TRBJ1-4; TRBD1 is a possible D gene (5 bases). Trimming took 7 bases from V and 8 from J, leaving 14 bases between them. This CDR3 is built from 13 residues. Looked up from germline, CDR1 is LNHDA and CDR2 is SQIVND (reference sequence).

The V gene is TRBV29-1, the J gene TRBJ2-7, with D unclear. Trimming removed 2 bases from V and 6 bases from J, with 11 bases in between. This CDR3 spans 12 amino acids. The V gene's germline CDR1 is SQVTM and CDR2 ANQGSEA. For the CDR3, the DNA is TGCAGCGTTGAATTTGGTACTATCGAGCAGTACTTC. Protein: CSVEFGTIEQYF.

V is TRBV15 and J is TRBJ1-5; D is unclear. CDR3 length: 14 residues. Trimming took 0 bases from V and 0 from J, leaving 3 bases between them. Germline values: CDR1 LNHNV, CDR2 YYDKDF (reference sequence). The CDR3 sequence is CATSREYSNQPQHF. The DNA of the CDR3 is TGTGCCACCAGCAGAGAATATAGCAATCAGCCCCAGCATTTT.

This clone was detected only once. The gene calls are TRBV29-1 and TRBJ1-2, with 10 bases aligning to TRBD1. In germline, CDR1 is SQVTM, CDR2 ANQGSEA. After removal of 2 bases from V and 1 base from J, the junction contained 10 bases not matched to a gene. This CDR3 spans 17 amino acids. The CDR3 DNA sequence: TGCAGCGTTGAACGGCGGACAGGGGGTGATTATAACTATGGCTACACCTTC. Its protein product is CSVERRTGGDYNYGYTF.

The rearrangement links TRBV6-5 to TRBJ1-6; TRBD1 matches 9 bases. The CDR3 is 15 amino acids. The trim removed 6 bases at V and 13 bases at J, leaving 13 bases unmatched. Germline CDR1 and CDR2: MNHEY and SVGAGI. The CDR3 spells CASRGTGTGLTPLHF. As DNA, the CDR3 is TGTGCCAGCAGGGGCACCGGGACAGGGCTAACCCCCCTCCACTTT.

The chain has TRBV9 and TRBJ2-1; no clear D gene. There are 13 residues in the CDR3. The V end lost 3 bases, the J end lost 0 bases, and 4 bases lay between the germline ends. Germline V gene sequence: CDR1 SGDLS, CDR2 YYNGEE. In DNA, the CDR3 is TGTGCCAGCAGCGCCGGCTCCTACAATGAGCAGTTCTTC. Translation: CASSAGSYNEQFF.

The chain has TRBV7-9 and TRBJ1-4; D may be TRBD1 (6 bases). Per germline, CDR1 SEHNR and CDR2 FQNEAQ (reference sequence). The CDR3 length is 12 residues. Between the trimmed V and J ends, which lost 8 bases and 6 bases, there was a span of 10 bases. The CDR3: CASGGRDEKLFF. In nucleotides, the CDR3 is TGTGCCAGCGGGGGCAGGGATGAAAAACTGTTTTTT.

V gene TRBV29-1 combines with J gene TRBJ2-3; a weak D match, TRBD1 (6 bases). V was shortened by 4 bases and J by 3 bases, with 14 bases between the two germline ends. Germline V gives CDR1 SQVTM, CDR2 ANQGSEA. The CDR3 sequence is 14 residues long. The CDR3 DNA reads as TGCAGCGTTGTGCCTAGGGGGAGAACAGATACGCAGTATTTT. As protein: CSVVPRGRTDTQYF.

Relative to its sample, this clone is medium-sized. The CDR3 loop is CAISGDREGQQNTGELFF. As DNA, the CDR3 is TGTGCCATCAGTGGGGACAGGGAGGGACAACAGAACACCGGGGAGCTGTTTTTT. V and J are TRBV10-3 and TRBJ2-2; 9 positions match TRBD1. Germline trimming cut 4 bases from V and 1 base from J; bases unmatched to any gene: 10. Germline assignment: CDR1 ENHRY and CDR2 SYGVKD. The length of the CDR3 is 18 residues.

V is TRBV28 and J is TRBJ1-5; D remains unclear. This CDR3 comprises 18 residues. The germline V gene has CDR1 MDHEN and CDR2 SYDVKM. The germline V and J ends were trimmed by 5 bases and 6 bases, with 26 bases remaining between them. DNA of the CDR3: TGTGCCAGCAGTCCCGCCGTGATGCGGTTGAGGTTTAGTCAGCCCCAGCATTTT. As protein: CASSPAVMRLRFSQPQHF.

J is TRBJ2-7 and V is TRBV2; 8 bases map to TRBD2. The CDR3 contains 13 residues. Germline V gives CDR1 SNHLY, CDR2 FYNNEI. The V and J ends lost 5 bases and 2 bases, in that order; junction bases with no gene match: 2. The CDR3 bases are TGTGCCAGCAGTCGGGAGGGTCCCTACGAGCAGTACTTC. The encoded protein is CASSREGPYEQYF.

This clone is a singleton in its sample. The chain employs TRBV2 and TRBJ2-6; 11 bases are shared with TRBD1. CDR1 is SNHLY, CDR2 FYNNEI, per germline. The V gene end was trimmed by 6 bases and the J gene end by 4 bases; junction bases not matched to a gene: 8. This CDR3 region has 17 residues. The CDR3 protein is CASRARTGGAGANVLTF. The CDR3 DNA reads TGTGCCAGCAGGGCGCGGACAGGGGGCGCCGGGGCCAACGTCCTGACTTTC.

This clone was recorded only once. The rearrangement links TRBV7-9 to TRBJ2-3, with D tentatively TRBD1 (6 bases). This CDR3 spans 16 amino acids. Trimming removed 4 bases from V and 8 bases from J, with 22 bases in between. CDR1 and CDR2 from the germline V gene are SEHNR and FQNEAQ (reference sequence). Here the CDR3 DNA reads TGTGCCAGCAGCTCGGAAACAGGGTTTCCTATTGTTACGCAGTATTTT. Translated: CASSSETGFPIVTQYF.

This chain joins TRBV14 and TRBJ2-5; TRBD2 matches at 12 bases. This CDR3 is 16 amino acids long. Unmatched junction bases numbered 5, after V lost 5 bases and J lost 1 base. Germline CDR1 and CDR2: SGHDN and FVKESK. The CDR3 sequence: CASSSGTSGFQETQYF. DNA for the CDR3: TGTGCCAGCAGCAGTGGGACTAGCGGGTTCCAAGAGACCCAGTACTTC.

The chain uses TRBV4-1 and TRBJ1-2; D is possibly TRBD1 (6 bases). The germline gives CDR1 MGHRA, CDR2 YSYEKL. The V and J ends lost 3 bases and 4 bases respectively, with 15 bases between them. The length of the CDR3 is 15 residues. The CDR3 sequence: CASSQPGTPLYGYTF. CDR3 coding DNA: TGCGCCAGCAGCCAGCCCGGGACACCCCTCTATGGCTACACCTTC.

The V call is TRBV5-1, the J call TRBJ1-1; the D gene is possibly TRBD1 (5 bases). CDR1 is SGHRS and CDR2 is YFSETQ in the germline V gene. The CDR3 loop spans 15 amino acids. The germline V and J ends were trimmed by 4 bases and 0 bases, with 13 bases remaining between them. The DNA of the CDR3 is TGCGCCAGCAGCCAAGGGGTTACGATGAACACTGAAGCTTTCTTT. Encoded protein: CASSQGVTMNTEAFF.

The chain carries TRBV7-6 and TRBJ1-2; 8 bases align to TRBD1. The CDR3 is made up of 16 amino acids. Unmatched junction bases numbered 7, after V lost 0 bases and J lost 4 bases. The germline CDR1 and CDR2 sequences are SGHVS and FNYEAQ. DNA of the CDR3: TGTGCCAGCAGCTTAGCAGCGCAGGGGGCGGGCTATGGCTACACCTTC. Its translation is CASSLAAQGAGYGYTF.

A single count supports this clone. The chain employs TRBV6-6 and TRBJ1-2, with 8 bases aligning to TRBD1. The CDR3 totals 13 residues. V shed 4 bases, J shed 8 bases, and the junction held 6 bases outside the gene matches. Germline V gene lookup returns CDR1 MNHNY and CDR2 SVGAGI (reference sequence). CDR3 sequence: CASSSQGEQGYTF. Written as DNA, the CDR3 is TGTGCCAGCAGTTCACAGGGGGAACAAGGCTACACCTTC.

CDR3 amino acids: CASIERMGANTEAFF. The DNA of the CDR3 is TGTGCCAGCATCGAAAGGATGGGGGCGAACACTGAAGCTTTCTTT. The chain uses TRBV7-6 and TRBJ1-1; D is perhaps TRBD1 (6 bases). V was clipped by 7 bases and J by 1 base, with 16 bases between them. The CDR3 contains 15 residues. Germline CDR1 SGHVS, CDR2 FNYEAQ.

V gene TRBV7-6 combines with J gene TRBJ2-3; maybe TRBD2 (5 bases). The V gene lost 5 bases and the J gene lost 14 bases, with 17 bases spanning the gap. Germline CDR1 reads SGHVS; CDR2 reads FNYEAQ. This CDR3 comprises 12 residues. CDR3 region: CASSPPERRVYF. The CDR3 DNA reads as TGTGCCAGCAGCCCCCCGGAACGGCGGGTGTATTTT.

The gene calls are TRBV9 and TRBJ1-1; D is unclear. Looked up from germline, CDR1 is SGDLS and CDR2 is YYNGEE. The CDR3 totals 15 residues. Trimming took off 1 base at V and 8 bases at J, with 18 bases between the two ends. The CDR3 DNA reads TGTGCCAGCAGCGTAATATCGACTGCCACCCGCGAAGCTTTCTTT. As protein: CASSVISTATREAFF.

V is TRBV6-1 and J is TRBJ2-1; no clear D. Germline CDR1 reads MNHNS; CDR2 reads SASEGT. Trimming removed 3 bases from V and 5 bases from J, with 8 bases in between. The CDR3 consists of 13 residues. The CDR3 here is CASSDIENNEQFF. DNA for the CDR3: TGTGCCAGCAGTGATATTGAGAACAATGAGCAGTTCTTC.

This clone has just a few counts. This chain connects TRBV12-5 to TRBJ2-5; the D gene is possibly TRBD1 (5 bases). CDR1 LGHNT and CDR2 FRNRAP come from the germline V gene. This CDR3 comprises 15 residues. Trimming removed 0 bases from V and 5 bases from J, with 13 bases in between. The CDR3 DNA sequence: TGTGCTAGTGGTTTGGTACCTCAGGGTTCGGAGACCCAGTACTTC. Its translation: CASGLVPQGSETQYF.